This TCR beta chain was identified in a study of CD8 T cells in Susac syndrome. The CDR3 totals 12 residues. Deletions cut 3 bases from V and 1 base from J, with 4 bases between. Germline V gene sequence: CDR1 MGHDK, CDR2 SYGVNS. Blood CD8+ and CD4+ T cells underwent high-throughput TCR beta sequencing. Treatment-naive patients with stable or active relapsing-remitting disease were the multiple sclerosis controls. A quantity of about 0.5 to 1 ug RNA underwent reverse transcription using random hexamers. An immunoSEQ multiplex PCR generated amplified TCR beta CDR3 products spanning 54 Vbeta and 13 Jbeta. MiXCR was run by TCRdb on the immunoSEQ multiplex PCR reads, yielding one entry per CDR3 protein. The data show tens of thousands of distinct CDR3 sequences, with around 96% seen just once and around 0.11% held by the top ten.

The J gene is TRBJ2-7, the V gene TRBV25-1, with D unresolved. Input material: CD4+ T cells from PBMCs. This receptor was identified in a human donor with multiple sclerosis. The DNA for the CDR3 is TGTGCCAGCAGTGAGTGGTCCTACGAGCAGTACTTC. This translates into CASSEWSYEQYF.